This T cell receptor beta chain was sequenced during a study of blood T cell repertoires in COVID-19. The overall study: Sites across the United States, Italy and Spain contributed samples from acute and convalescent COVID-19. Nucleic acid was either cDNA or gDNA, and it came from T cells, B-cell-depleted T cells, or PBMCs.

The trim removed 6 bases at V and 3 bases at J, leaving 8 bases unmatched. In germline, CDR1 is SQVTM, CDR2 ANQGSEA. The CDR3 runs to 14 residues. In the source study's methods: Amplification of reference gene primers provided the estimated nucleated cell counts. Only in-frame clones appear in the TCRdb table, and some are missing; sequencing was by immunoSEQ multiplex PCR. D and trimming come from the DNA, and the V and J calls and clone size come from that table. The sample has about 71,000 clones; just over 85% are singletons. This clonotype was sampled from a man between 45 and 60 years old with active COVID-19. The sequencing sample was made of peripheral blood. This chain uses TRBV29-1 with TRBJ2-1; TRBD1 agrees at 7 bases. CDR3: CSVRDRADYNEQFF. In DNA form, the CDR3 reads TGCAGCGTCAGAGACAGGGCCGACTACAATGAGCAGTTCTTC.